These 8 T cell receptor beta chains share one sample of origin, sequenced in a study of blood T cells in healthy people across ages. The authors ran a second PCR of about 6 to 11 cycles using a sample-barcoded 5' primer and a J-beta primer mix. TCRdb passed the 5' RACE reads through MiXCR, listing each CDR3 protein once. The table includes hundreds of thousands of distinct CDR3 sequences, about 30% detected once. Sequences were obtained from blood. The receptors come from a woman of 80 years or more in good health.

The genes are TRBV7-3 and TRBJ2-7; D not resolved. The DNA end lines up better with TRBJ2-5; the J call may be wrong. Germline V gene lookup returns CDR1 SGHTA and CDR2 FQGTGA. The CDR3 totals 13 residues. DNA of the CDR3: TGTGCCAGCAGCTGGAGTTCCAGGGAGACCCAGTACTTC. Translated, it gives CASSWSSRETQYF.

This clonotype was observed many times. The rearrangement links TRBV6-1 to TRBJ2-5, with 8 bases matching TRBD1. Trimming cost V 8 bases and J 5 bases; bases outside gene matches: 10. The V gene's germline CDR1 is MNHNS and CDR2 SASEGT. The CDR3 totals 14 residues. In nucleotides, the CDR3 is TGTGCCAGCCGTTTCTCAGGGGGCTGCGAGACCCAGTACTTC. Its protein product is CASRFSGGCETQYF.

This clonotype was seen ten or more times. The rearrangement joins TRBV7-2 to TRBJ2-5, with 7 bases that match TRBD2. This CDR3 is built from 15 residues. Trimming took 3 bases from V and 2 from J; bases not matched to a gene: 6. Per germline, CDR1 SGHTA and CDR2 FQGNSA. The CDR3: CASSLRRGSQETQYF. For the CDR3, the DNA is TGTGCCAGCAGCTTGAGGCGGGGGTCTCAAGAGACCCAGTACTTC.

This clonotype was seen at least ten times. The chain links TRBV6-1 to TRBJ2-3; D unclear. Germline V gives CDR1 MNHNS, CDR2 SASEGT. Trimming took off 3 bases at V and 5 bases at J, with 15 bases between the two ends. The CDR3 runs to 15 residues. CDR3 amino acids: CASSDPGALGDTQYF. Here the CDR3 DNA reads TGTGCCAGCAGTGATCCAGGAGCCCTCGGAGATACGCAGTATTTT.

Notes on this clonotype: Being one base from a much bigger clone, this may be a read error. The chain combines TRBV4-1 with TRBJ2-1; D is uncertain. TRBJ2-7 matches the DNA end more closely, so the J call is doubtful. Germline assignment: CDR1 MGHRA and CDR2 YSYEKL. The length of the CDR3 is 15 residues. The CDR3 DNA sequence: TGCGCCAGCAGCCAAGAGGAAAGCTCCTACAATGAGCAGTACTTC. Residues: CASSQEESSYNEQYF.

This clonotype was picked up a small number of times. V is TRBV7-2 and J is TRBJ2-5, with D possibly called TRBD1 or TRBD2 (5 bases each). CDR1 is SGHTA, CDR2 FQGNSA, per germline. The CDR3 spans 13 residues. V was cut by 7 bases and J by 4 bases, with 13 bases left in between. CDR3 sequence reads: CASNFRDGETQYF. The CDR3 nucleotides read TGTGCCAGCAACTTCCGGGACGGAGAGACCCAGTACTTC.

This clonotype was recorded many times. For the CDR3, the DNA is TGTGCCAGCAGCCCTGGGACGGGCAATCAGCCCCAGCATTTT. It translates to CASSPGTGNQPQHF. The rearrangement uses TRBV27 and TRBJ1-5, with D tentatively TRBD1 (5 bases). The CDR3 loop spans 14 amino acids. CDR1 is MNHEY and CDR2 is SMNVEV in the germline V gene (reference sequence). V was pared by 6 bases and J by 2 bases, with 11 bases between.

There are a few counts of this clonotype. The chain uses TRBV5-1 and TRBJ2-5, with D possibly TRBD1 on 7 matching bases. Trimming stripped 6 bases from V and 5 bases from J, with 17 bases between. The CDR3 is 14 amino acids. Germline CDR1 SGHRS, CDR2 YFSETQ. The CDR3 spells CASMRGGAGETQYF. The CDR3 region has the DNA TGCGCCAGCATGAGAGGGGGCGCGGGGGAGACCCAGTACTTC.